These T cell receptor beta chains were read from a single sample in a study of blood T cell repertoires in COVID-19. Sequencing used immunoSEQ multiplex PCR; TCRdb keeps in-frame clones, though not all of them. The table has tens of thousands of clones, 82% seen once. Sequenced: peripheral blood. The receptors originated from a human donor with acute or convalescent COVID-19. The donor label of this sample is uncertain. Each CDR3 is given with its conserved first and last residue. A D gene is named only where the DNA matches it firmly. Clone sizes are given selectively: once, few, many, or a class where the clone is expanded.

clone size: .
D gene: .
J gene: TRBJ1-1
V gene: TRBV19
CDR3 DNA: TGTGCCAGTAGCTATCGGGGGGTACAGGGGAACACTGAAGCTTTCTTT
CDR3 protein: CASSYRGVQGNTEAFF

clone size: .
D gene: .
J gene: TRBJ1-1
V gene: TRBV27
CDR3 DNA: TGTGCCAGCACGGGGGTCCTCGGCGCTGAAGCTTTCTTT
CDR3 protein: CASTGVLGAEAFF

clone size: once
D gene: TRBD1
J gene: TRBJ1-5
V gene: TRBV27
CDR3 DNA: TGTGCCAGCAGTTTAGGGACAGTGGATCAGCCCCAGCATTTT
CDR3 protein: CASSLGTVDQPQHF

clone size: .
D gene: .
J gene: TRBJ1-6
V gene: TRBV28
CDR3 DNA: TGTGCCAGCAGTTTTGAGAGGGATTTATCACCCCTCCACTTT
CDR3 protein: CASSFERDLSPLHF

clone size: .
D gene: TRBD1
J gene: TRBJ1-2
V gene: TRBV5-1
CDR3 DNA: TGCGCCAGCAGCTTTGGGGACAGGGTAGGCTACACCTTC
CDR3 protein: CASSFGDRVGYTF

clone size: .
D gene: .
J gene: TRBJ1-3
V gene: TRBV3-1/TRBV3-2
CDR3 DNA: TGTGCCAGCAGCCAAGGGGCGCAATCTGGAAACACCATATATTTT
CDR3 protein: CASSQGAQSGNTIYF

clone size: few
D gene: .
J gene: TRBJ2-2
V gene: TRBV5-1
CDR3 DNA: TGCGCCAGCAGCGTGTCCCCGGGTTTCGGCGGGGAGCTGTTTTTT
CDR3 protein: CASSVSPGFGGELFF

clone size: once
D gene: TRBD1
J gene: TRBJ2-5
V gene: TRBV5-4
CDR3 DNA: TGTGCCAGCAGCAAAGACAGGGAAGAGACCCAGTACTTC
CDR3 protein: CASSKDREETQYF

clone size: .
D gene: TRBD1
J gene: TRBJ2-2
V gene: TRBV27
CDR3 DNA: TGTGCCAGCAGTTTAGGGGAAGGGGTACAGGGGAAGACCGGGGAGCTGTTTTTT
CDR3 protein: CASSLGEGVQGKTGELFF

clone size: .
D gene: .
J gene: TRBJ2-7
V gene: TRBV7-8
CDR3 DNA: TGTGCCAGCAGCTTAGACGGGGTACCCTACGAGCAGTACTTC
CDR3 protein: CASSLDGVPYEQYF

clone size: .
D gene: .
J gene: TRBJ1-1
V gene: TRBV18
CDR3 DNA: TGTGCCAGCTCCCCAAGGGGTTTGAAAACTGAAGCTTTCTTT
CDR3 protein: CASSPRGLKTEAFF

clone size: .
D gene: .
J gene: TRBJ1-1
V gene: TRBV12-3/TRBV12-4
CDR3 DNA: TGTGCCACCCAACGGGGATTTGACACTGAAGCTTTCTTT
CDR3 protein: CATQRGFDTEAFF

clone size: .
D gene: .
J gene: TRBJ1-2
V gene: TRBV5-6
CDR3 DNA: TGTGCCAGCAGCTCTGGCAGCCCAGGGCTCCTGGACTATGGCTACACCTTC
CDR3 protein: CASSSGSPGLLDYGYTF

clone size: .
D gene: .
J gene: TRBJ1-2
V gene: TRBV11-2
CDR3 DNA: TGTGCCAGCAGCCCTGGAGGAGGGTCTGGCTACACCTTC
CDR3 protein: CASSPGGGSGYTF

clone size: few
D gene: .
J gene: TRBJ2-2
V gene: TRBV5-4
CDR3 DNA: TGTGCCAGCAGCTATGACAGGAACACCGGGGAGCTGTTTTTT
CDR3 protein: CASSYDRNTGELFF

clone size: .
D gene: .
J gene: TRBJ2-1
V gene: TRBV4-2
CDR3 DNA: TGTGCCAGCAGCCAAGTCCGCGGGACTTACAATGAGCAGTTCTTC
CDR3 protein: CASSQVRGTYNEQFF

clone size: .
D gene: .
J gene: TRBJ2-2
V gene: TRBV7-2
CDR3 DNA: TGTGCCAGCAGCCTACGATTTACGAACACCGGGGAGCTGTTTTTT
CDR3 protein: CASSLRFTNTGELFF

clone size: .
D gene: TRBD2
J gene: TRBJ2-1
V gene: TRBV25-1
CDR3 DNA: TGTGCCAGCAGTGCCCAGGGCAGAGCGGGAACTTACAATGAGCAGTTCTTC
CDR3 protein: CASSAQGRAGTYNEQFF

clone size: .
D gene: TRBD2
J gene: TRBJ2-1
V gene: TRBV3-1/TRBV3-2
CDR3 DNA: TGTGCCAGCAGCCAACGACTAGCGGATTCCTACAATGAGCAGTTCTTC
CDR3 protein: CASSQRLADSYNEQFF

clone size: few
D gene: TRBD1
J gene: TRBJ1-4
V gene: TRBV3-1/TRBV3-2
CDR3 DNA: TGTGCCAGCAGCCAAGGATGGGGACAGGGTGGCACGAGGGAAAAACTGTTTTTT
CDR3 protein: CASSQGWGQGGTREKLFF

clone size: few
D gene: TRBD1
J gene: TRBJ1-4
V gene: TRBV11-2
CDR3 DNA: TGTGCCAGCACCGCCGTCAGGGGGCGCTTCGGGGATGAAAAACTGTTTTTT
CDR3 protein: CASTAVRGRFGDEKLFF

clone size: .
D gene: .
J gene: TRBJ2-3
V gene: TRBV25-1
CDR3 DNA: TGTGCCAGCAGTGAACTGTCGGATACGCAGTATTTT
CDR3 protein: CASSELSDTQYF

clone size: .
D gene: .
J gene: TRBJ1-1
V gene: TRBV7-2
CDR3 DNA: TGTGCCAGCGGCAGGGGCACTGAAGCTTTCTTT
CDR3 protein: CASGRGTEAFF

clone size: .
D gene: .
J gene: TRBJ2-5
V gene: TRBV5-1
CDR3 DNA: TGCGCCAGCAGCTCCAAAGCGGGTGACCTCCGCGAGACCCAGTACTTC
CDR3 protein: CASSSKAGDLRETQYF

clone size: once
D gene: TRBD1
J gene: TRBJ2-3
V gene: TRBV29-1
CDR3 DNA: TGCAGCGCCTCGACAGGGGATAGCCCAGATACGCAGTATTTT
CDR3 protein: CSASTGDSPDTQYF

clone size: .
D gene: .
J gene: TRBJ2-3
V gene: TRBV30
CDR3 DNA: TGTGCCTGGAGTGTACGTAGCAGTTCAGATACGCAGTATTTT
CDR3 protein: CAWSVRSSSDTQYF

clone size: .
D gene: TRBD1
J gene: TRBJ1-2
V gene: TRBV27
CDR3 DNA: TGTGCCAGCAGTTTAGCCGGACAGGGGGCGTTGAATGGCTACACCTTC
CDR3 protein: CASSLAGQGALNGYTF

clone size: .
D gene: TRBD1
J gene: TRBJ2-7
V gene: TRBV6-6
CDR3 DNA: TGTGCCAGCAGTTACACCCGGACAGGGGGAGAGGAGCAGTACTTC
CDR3 protein: CASSYTRTGGEEQYF

clone size: .
D gene: TRBD1
J gene: TRBJ2-1
V gene: TRBV11-3
CDR3 DNA: TGTGCCAGCAGCCAAGGACAGGGACACTACAATGAGCAGTTCTTC
CDR3 protein: CASSQGQGHYNEQFF

clone size: .
D gene: .
J gene: TRBJ2-7
V gene: TRBV5-5
CDR3 DNA: TGTGCCAGCAGCCCGGGTAACGAGCAGTACTTC
CDR3 protein: CASSPGNEQYF

clone size: .
D gene: .
J gene: TRBJ1-2
V gene: TRBV12-3/TRBV12-4
CDR3 DNA: TGTGCCAGCACCTCGACAGAGGTCTATGGCTACACCTTC
CDR3 protein: CASTSTEVYGYTF

clone size: .
D gene: .
J gene: TRBJ1-6
V gene: TRBV11-2
CDR3 DNA: TGTGCCAGCAGCTTAGACCGGGGGGATTCACCCCTCCACTTT
CDR3 protein: CASSLDRGDSPLHF

clone size: .
D gene: TRBD2
J gene: TRBJ2-7
V gene: TRBV3-1/TRBV3-2
CDR3 DNA: TGTGCCAACCTTAGCGGGGACGAGCAGTACTTC
CDR3 protein: CANLSGDEQYF

clone size: .
D gene: .
J gene: TRBJ1-2
V gene: TRBV6-5
CDR3 DNA: TGTGCCAGCAGTTCCGGGGTGAAGTATGGCTACACCTTC
CDR3 protein: CASSSGVKYGYTF

clone size: .
D gene: .
J gene: TRBJ1-2
V gene: TRBV6-5
CDR3 DNA: TGTGCCAGCAGCCAAGCGGACAGTTATGGCTACACCTTC
CDR3 protein: CASSQADSYGYTF

clone size: .
D gene: .
J gene: TRBJ1-1
V gene: TRBV21-1
CDR3 DNA: TGTGCCAGCAGCAAAGGCCTTAGGGGGTCCCACACTGAAGCTTTCTTT
CDR3 protein: CASSKGLRGSHTEAFF

clone size: .
D gene: TRBD2
J gene: TRBJ2-1
V gene: TRBV5-1
CDR3 DNA: TGCGCCAGCAGCTGGGCGGGAGGGCCGAACAATGAGCAGTTCTTC
CDR3 protein: CASSWAGGPNNEQFF

clone size: .
D gene: .
J gene: TRBJ2-7
V gene: TRBV18
CDR3 DNA: TGTGCCAGCTCACCCTCCGGGAGTGGCTCCTACGAGCAGTACTTC
CDR3 protein: CASSPSGSGSYEQYF

clone size: .
D gene: .
J gene: TRBJ1-2
V gene: TRBV7-9
CDR3 DNA: TGTGCCAGCAGCAAGGACCTCTTGACAGCGACCTATGGCTACACCTTC
CDR3 protein: CASSKDLLTATYGYTF

clone size: .
D gene: .
J gene: TRBJ1-4
V gene: TRBV6-5
CDR3 DNA: TGTGCCAGCAGTTACGCATCCAGTGGTAATGAAAAACTGTTTTTT
CDR3 protein: CASSYASSGNEKLFF

clone size: .
D gene: TRBD2
J gene: TRBJ2-1
V gene: TRBV4-3
CDR3 DNA: TGCGCCAGCAGCCAAGATGGGCTAGCGGGGGGAGGAGCCTACAATGAGCAGTTCTTC
CDR3 protein: CASSQDGLAGGGAYNEQFF

clone size: .
D gene: TRBD1
J gene: TRBJ1-2
V gene: TRBV27
CDR3 DNA: TGTGCCAGCAGTCCCGTGACAGGGAATAACTATGGCTACACCTTC
CDR3 protein: CASSPVTGNNYGYTF

clone size: .
D gene: TRBD2
J gene: TRBJ2-2
V gene: TRBV5-6
CDR3 DNA: TGTGCCAGCAGCTCCTCGTTAGCGGGAGGGAACACCGGGGAGCTGTTTTTT
CDR3 protein: CASSSSLAGGNTGELFF

clone size: .
D gene: .
J gene: TRBJ1-6
V gene: TRBV5-4
CDR3 DNA: TGTGCCAGCAGCTTGGGGGCAGGGAATTCACCCCTCCACTTT
CDR3 protein: CASSLGAGNSPLHF

clone size: .
D gene: TRBD1
J gene: TRBJ1-2
V gene: TRBV5-1
CDR3 DNA: TGCGCCAGCAGCTTGGCCACAGGGGGGGACTATGGCTACACCTTC
CDR3 protein: CASSLATGGDYGYTF

clone size: .
D gene: .
J gene: TRBJ2-5
V gene: TRBV29-1
CDR3 DNA: TGCAGCGTGCCGGGACTCCAGTACCAAGAGACCCAGTACTTC
CDR3 protein: CSVPGLQYQETQYF

clone size: few
D gene: .
J gene: TRBJ2-7
V gene: TRBV28
CDR3 DNA: TGTGCCAGCAGTTTCCTAAGCGAGCAGTACTTC
CDR3 protein: CASSFLSEQYF

clone size: .
D gene: TRBD1
J gene: TRBJ1-2
V gene: TRBV7-2
CDR3 DNA: TGTGCCAGCAGCTTAGGACAGGGTCGGCTGGGTGGAGGCTACACCTTC
CDR3 protein: CASSLGQGRLGGGYTF

clone size: .
D gene: .
J gene: TRBJ1-3
V gene: TRBV9
CDR3 DNA: TGTGCCAGCAGCGTAGCCGAGGGATCCACTGGAAACACCATATATTTT
CDR3 protein: CASSVAEGSTGNTIYF